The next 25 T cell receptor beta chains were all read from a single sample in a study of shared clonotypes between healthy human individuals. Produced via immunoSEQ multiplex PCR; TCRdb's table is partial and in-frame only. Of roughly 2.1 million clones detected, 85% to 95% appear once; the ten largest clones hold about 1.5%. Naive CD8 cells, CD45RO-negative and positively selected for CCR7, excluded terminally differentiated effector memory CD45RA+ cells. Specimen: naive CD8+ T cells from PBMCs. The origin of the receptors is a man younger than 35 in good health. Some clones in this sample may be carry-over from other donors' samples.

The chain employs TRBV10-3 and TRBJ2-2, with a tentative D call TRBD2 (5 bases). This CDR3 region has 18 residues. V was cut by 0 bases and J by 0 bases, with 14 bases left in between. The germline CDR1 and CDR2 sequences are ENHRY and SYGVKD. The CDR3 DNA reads TGTGCCATCAGTGAGTCGTCTTTACGGGATACGAACACCGGGGAGCTGTTTTTT. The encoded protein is CAISESSLRDTNTGELFF.

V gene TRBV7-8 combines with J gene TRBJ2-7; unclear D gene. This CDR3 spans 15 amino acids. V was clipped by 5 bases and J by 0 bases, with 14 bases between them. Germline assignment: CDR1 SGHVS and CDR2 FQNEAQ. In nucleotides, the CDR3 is TGTGCCAGCAGCGGACCGGGCAGGACCTCCTACGAGCAGTACTTC. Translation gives CASSGPGRTSYEQYF.

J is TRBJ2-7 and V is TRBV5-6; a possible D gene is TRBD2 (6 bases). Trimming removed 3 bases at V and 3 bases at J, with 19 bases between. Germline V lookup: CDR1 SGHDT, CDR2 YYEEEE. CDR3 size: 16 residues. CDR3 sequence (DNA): TGTGCCAGCAGCTATGCAACAATGAGCGGGTTCTACGAGCAGTACTTC. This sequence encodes CASSYATMSGFYEQYF.

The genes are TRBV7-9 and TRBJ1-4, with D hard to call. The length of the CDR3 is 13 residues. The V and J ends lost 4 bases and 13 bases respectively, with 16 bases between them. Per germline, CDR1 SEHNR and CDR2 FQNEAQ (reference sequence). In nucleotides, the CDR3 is TGTGCCAGCAGCTCCCCCTTGTGGGCAGGACTGTTTTTT. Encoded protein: CASSSPLWAGLFF. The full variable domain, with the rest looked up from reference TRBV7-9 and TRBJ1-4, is DTGVSQNPRHKITKRGQNVTFRCDPISEHNRLYWYRQTLGQGPEFLTYFQNEAQLEKSRLLSDRFSAERPKGSFSTLEIQRTEQGDSAMYLCASSSPLWAGLFFGSGTQLSVL.

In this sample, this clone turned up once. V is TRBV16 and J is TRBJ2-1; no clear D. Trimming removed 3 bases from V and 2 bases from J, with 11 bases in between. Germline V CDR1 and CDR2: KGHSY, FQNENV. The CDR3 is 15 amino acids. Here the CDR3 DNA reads TGTGCCAGCAGCCACCGGAGAAGTGCCTACAATGAGCAGTTCTTC. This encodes CASSHRRSAYNEQFF.

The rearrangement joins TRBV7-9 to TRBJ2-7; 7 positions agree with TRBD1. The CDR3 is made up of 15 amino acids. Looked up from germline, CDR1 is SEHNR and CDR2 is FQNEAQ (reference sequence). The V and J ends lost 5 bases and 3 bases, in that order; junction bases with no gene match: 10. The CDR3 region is CASSLRQGDYYEQYF. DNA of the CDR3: TGTGCCAGCAGCCTAAGACAGGGTGATTACTACGAGCAGTACTTC.

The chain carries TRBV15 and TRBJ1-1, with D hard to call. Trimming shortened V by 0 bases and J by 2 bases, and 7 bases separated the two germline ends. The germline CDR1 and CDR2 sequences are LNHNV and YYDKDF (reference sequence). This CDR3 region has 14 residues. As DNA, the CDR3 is TGTGCCACCAGCAGAGATAGCAGAAACACTGAAGCTTTCTTT. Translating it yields CATSRDSRNTEAFF.

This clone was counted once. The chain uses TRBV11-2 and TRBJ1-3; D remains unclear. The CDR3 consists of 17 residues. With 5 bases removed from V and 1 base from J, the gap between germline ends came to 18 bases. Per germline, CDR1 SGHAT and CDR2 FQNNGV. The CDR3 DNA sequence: TGTGCCAGCAGCCCCCCCCGACCCTGGTTATCTGGAAACACCATATATTTT. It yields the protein CASSPPRPWLSGNTIYF.

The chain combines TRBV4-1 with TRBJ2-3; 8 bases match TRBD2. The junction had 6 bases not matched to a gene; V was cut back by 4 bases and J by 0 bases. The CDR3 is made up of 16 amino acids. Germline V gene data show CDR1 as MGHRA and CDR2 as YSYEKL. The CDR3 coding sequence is TGCGCCAGCAGCCCCCCACTAGCGGCGAGCACAGATACGCAGTATTTT. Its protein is CASSPPLAASTDTQYF.

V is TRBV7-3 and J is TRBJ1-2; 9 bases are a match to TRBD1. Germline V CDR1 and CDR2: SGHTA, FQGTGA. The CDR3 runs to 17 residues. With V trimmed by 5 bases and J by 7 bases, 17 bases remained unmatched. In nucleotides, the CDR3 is TGTGCCAGCAGCGACTCACCGGGACAGGGTCTCGTCCGTGGCTACACCTTC. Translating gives CASSDSPGQGLVRGYTF.

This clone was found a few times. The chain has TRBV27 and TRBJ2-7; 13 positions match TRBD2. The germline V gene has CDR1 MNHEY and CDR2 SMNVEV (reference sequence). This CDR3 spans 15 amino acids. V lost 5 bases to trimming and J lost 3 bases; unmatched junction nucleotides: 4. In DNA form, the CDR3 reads TGTGCCAGCAGTGGGTGGACTAGCGGGAGCTACGAGCAGTACTTC. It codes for CASSGWTSGSYEQYF.

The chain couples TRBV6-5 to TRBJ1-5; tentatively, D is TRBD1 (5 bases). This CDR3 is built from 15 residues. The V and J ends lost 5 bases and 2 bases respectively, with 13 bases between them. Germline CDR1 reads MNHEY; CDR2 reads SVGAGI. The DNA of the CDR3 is TGTGCCAGCAGTGCTAAGGGGTGGGGCAATCAGCCCCAGCATTTT. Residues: CASSAKGWGNQPQHF.

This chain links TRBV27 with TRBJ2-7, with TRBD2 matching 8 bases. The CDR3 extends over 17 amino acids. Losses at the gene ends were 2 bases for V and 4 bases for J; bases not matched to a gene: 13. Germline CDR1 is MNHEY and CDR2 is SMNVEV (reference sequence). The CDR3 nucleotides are TGTGCCAGCAGTTTACAGCGAATGCTAGCGGGTAATTACGAGCAGTACTTC. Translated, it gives CASSLQRMLAGNYEQYF.

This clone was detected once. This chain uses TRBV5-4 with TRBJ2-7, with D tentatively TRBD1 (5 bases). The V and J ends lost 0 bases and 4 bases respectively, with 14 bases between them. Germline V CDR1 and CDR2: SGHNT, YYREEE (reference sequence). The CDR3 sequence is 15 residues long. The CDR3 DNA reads TGTGCCAGCAGCTTGGTCCAGGGTAAGGGTTACGAGCAGTACTTC. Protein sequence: CASSLVQGKGYEQYF.

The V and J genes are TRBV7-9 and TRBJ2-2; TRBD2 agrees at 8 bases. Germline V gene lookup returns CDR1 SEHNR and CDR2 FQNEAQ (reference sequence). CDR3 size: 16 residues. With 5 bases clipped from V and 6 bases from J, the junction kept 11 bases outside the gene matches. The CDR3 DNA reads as TGTGCCAGCAGCCCGGCGGCGGGGGGTCGGGCCGGGGAGCTGTTTTTT. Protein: CASSPAAGGRAGELFF.

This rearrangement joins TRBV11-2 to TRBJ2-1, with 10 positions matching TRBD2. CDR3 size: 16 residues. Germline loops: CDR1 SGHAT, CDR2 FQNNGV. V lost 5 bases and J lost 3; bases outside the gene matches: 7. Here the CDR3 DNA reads TGTGCCAGCAGCCGCCGAGCGGGAGGGATCTACAATGAGCAGTTCTTC. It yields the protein CASSRRAGGIYNEQFF.

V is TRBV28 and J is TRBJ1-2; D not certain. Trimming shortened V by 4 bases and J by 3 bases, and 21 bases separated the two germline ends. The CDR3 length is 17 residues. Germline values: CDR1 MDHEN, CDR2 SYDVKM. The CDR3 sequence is CASSSTKLSRGYYGYTF. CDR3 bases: TGTGCCAGCAGTTCCACAAAACTCTCCCGGGGATACTATGGCTACACCTTC.

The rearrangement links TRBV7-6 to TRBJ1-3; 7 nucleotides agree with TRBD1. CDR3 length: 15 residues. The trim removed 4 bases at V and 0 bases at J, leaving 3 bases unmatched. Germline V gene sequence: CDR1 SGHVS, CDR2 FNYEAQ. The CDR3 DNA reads TGTGCCAGCAGCTCGGACAGGAACTCTGGAAACACCATATATTTT. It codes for CASSSDRNSGNTIYF.

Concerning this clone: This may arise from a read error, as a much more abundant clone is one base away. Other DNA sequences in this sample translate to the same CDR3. This chain's CDR3 is CASSFSYEQYF. The CDR3, as DNA: TGTGCCAGCAGCTTTTCTTACGAGCAGTACTTC. The chain combines TRBV7-9 with TRBJ2-7; D is unclear. The V end was cut by 3 bases, the J end by 4 bases, with 4 bases between. The CDR3 length is 11 residues. In germline, CDR1 is SEHNR, CDR2 FQNEAQ (reference sequence). Full variable domain (remainder filled in from reference TRBV7-9 and TRBJ2-7): DTGVSQNPRHKITKRGQNVTFRCDPISEHNRLYWYRQTLGQGPEFLTYFQNEAQLEKSRLLSDRFSAERPKGSFSTLEIQRTEQGDSAMYLCASSFSYEQYFGPGTRLTVT.

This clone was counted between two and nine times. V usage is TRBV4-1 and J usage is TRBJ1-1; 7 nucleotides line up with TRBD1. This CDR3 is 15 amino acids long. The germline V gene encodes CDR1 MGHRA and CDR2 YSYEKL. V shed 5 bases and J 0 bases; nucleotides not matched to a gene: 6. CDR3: CASSSRQGMNTEAFF. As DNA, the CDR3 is TGCGCCAGCAGCTCTAGACAGGGAATGAACACTGAAGCTTTCTTT.

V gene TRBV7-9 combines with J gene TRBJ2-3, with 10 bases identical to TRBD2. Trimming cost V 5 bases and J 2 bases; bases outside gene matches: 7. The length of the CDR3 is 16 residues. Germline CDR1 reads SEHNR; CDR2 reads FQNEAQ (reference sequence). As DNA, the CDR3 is TGTGCCAGCAGCGGTACTAGCGGGGCTACCACAGATACGCAGTATTTT. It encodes CASSGTSGATTDTQYF.

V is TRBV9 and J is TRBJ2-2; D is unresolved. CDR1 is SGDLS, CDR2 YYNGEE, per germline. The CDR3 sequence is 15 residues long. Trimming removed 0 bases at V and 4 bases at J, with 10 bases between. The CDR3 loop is CASSVVGQGTGELFF. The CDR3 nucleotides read TGTGCCAGCAGCGTAGTCGGGCAAGGCACCGGGGAGCTGTTTTTT.

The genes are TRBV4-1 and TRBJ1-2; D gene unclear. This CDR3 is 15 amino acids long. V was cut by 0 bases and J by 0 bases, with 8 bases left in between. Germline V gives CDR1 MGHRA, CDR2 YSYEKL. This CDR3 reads CASSQDLRTNYGYTF. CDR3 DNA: TGCGCCAGCAGCCAAGATTTACGGACTAACTATGGCTACACCTTC.

CDR3 in amino acids: CASSPDRRSTGELFF. The CDR3 DNA is TGTGCCAGCAGCCCGGACAGGCGGAGCACCGGGGAGCTGTTTTTT. The chain couples TRBV7-9 to TRBJ2-2; 7 bases are shared with TRBD1. There are 15 residues in the CDR3. J gave up 4 bases and V 5 bases, and 7 bases lay outside the gene matches. In germline, CDR1 is SEHNR, CDR2 FQNEAQ (reference sequence).

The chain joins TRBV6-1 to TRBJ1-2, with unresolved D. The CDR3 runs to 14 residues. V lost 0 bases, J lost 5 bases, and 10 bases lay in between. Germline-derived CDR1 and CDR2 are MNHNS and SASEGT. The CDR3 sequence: CASSEARQTYGYTF. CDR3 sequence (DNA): TGTGCCAGCAGTGAAGCGAGGCAGACTTATGGCTACACCTTC.